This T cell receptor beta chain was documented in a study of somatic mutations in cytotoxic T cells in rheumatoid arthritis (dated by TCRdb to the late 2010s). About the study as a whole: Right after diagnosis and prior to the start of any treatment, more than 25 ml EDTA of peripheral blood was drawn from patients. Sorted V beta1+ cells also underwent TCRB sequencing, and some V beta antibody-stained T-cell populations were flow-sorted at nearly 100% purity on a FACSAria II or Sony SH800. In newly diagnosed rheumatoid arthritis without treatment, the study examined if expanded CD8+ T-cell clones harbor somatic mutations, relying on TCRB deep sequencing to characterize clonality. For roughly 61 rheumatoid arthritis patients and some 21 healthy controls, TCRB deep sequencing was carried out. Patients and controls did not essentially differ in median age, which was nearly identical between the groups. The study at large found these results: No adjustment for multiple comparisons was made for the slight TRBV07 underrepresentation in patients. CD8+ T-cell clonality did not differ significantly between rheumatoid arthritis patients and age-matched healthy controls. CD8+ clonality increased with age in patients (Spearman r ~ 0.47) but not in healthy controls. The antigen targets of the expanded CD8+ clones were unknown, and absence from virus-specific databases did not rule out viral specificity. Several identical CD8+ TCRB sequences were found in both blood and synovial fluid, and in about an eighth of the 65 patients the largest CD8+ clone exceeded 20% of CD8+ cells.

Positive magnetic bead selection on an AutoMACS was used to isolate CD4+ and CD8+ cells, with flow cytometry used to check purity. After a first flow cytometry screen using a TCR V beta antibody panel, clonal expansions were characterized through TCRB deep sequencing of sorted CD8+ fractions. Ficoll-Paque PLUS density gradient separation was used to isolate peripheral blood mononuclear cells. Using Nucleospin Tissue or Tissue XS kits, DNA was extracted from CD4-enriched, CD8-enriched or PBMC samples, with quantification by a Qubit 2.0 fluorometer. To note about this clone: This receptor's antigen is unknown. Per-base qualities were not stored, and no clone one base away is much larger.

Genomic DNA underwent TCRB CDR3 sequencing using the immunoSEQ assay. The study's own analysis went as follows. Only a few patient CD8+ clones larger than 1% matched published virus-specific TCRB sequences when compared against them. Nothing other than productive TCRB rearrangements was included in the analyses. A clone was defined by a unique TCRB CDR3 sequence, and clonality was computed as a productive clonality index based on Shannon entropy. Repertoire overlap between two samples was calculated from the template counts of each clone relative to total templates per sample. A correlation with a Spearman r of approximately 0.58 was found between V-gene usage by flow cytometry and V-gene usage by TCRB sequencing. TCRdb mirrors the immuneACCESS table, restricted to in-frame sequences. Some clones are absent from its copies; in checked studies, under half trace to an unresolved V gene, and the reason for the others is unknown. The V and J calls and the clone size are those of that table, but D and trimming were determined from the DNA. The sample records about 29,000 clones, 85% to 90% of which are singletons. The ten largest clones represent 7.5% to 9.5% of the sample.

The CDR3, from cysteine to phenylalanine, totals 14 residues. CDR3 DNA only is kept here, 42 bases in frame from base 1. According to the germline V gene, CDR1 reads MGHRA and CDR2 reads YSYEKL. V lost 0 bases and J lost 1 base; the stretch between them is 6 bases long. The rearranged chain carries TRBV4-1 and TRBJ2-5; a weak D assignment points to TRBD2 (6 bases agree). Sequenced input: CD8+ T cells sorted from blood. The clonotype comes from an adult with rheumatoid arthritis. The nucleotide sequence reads TGCGCCAGCAGCCAAGAGCGGGGCCAAGAGACCCAGTACTTC. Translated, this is CASSQERGQETQYF.